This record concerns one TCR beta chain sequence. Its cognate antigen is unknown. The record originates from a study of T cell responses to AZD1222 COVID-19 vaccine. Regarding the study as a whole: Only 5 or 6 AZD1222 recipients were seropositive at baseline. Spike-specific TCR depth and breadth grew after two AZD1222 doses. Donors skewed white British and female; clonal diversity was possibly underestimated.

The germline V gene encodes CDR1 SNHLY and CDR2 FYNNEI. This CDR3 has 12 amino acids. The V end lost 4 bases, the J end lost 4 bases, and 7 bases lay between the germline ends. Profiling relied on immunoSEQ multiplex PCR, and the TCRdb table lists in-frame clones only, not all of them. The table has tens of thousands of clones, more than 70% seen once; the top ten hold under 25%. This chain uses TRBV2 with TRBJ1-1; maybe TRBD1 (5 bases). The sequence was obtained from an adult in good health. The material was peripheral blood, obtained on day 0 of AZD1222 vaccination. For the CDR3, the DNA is TGTGCCAGCAGTGTGGGGGGCACTGAAGCTTTCTTT. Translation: CASSVGGTEAFF.